A selection of T cell receptor beta chains follows, all from one sample in a study of T cell responses to AZD1222 COVID-19 vaccine. Sequenced by immunoSEQ multiplex PCR; TCRdb stores in-frame clones only, minus some. The sample includes about 35,000 clones, under 90% of them seen just once. The starting material was peripheral blood, obtained 28 days after the second AZD1222 dose. These receptors originate from an adult who received the AZD1222 COVID-19 vaccine. The CDR3 runs from the conserved cysteine through the conserved F or W.

V: TRBV7-6
CDR3: CASSPRERGGTGELFF

V: TRBV5-1
CDR3: CASSPGYSYEQYF

V: TRBV7-2
CDR3: CASSLTENTEAFF

V: TRBV5-1
CDR3: CASSSGQATGELFF

V: TRBV9
CDR3: CASSVRRDYNEQFF

V: TRBV6-5
CDR3: CASRTTYGYTF

V: TRBV6-2/TRBV6-3
CDR3: CASSLLGGLAGANEQYF

V: TRBV5-1
CDR3: CASSLISGEAIGELFF

V: TRBV7-9
CDR3: CASSRGDRVSEKLFF

V: TRBV2
CDR3: CASSARGYGYTF

V: TRBV6-5
CDR3: CASSYEPGQPQHF

V: TRBV6-5
CDR3: CASKEWGSNTGELFF

V: TRBV21-1
CDR3: CASRHGQGTRNTGELFF

V: TRBV12-3/TRBV12-4
CDR3: CASSRDTYYGYTF

V: TRBV5-4
CDR3: CASSSGERWYGYTF

V: TRBV7-7
CDR3: CASSLGLIGQGAYEQYF

V: TRBV5-1
CDR3: CASSLELGEETQYF

V: TRBV2
CDR3: CASSEWLGTDTQYF